This record concerns one TCR beta chain sequence. The data stem from a study of blood T cell repertoires in COVID-19. In the study overall: Acute and convalescent COVID-19 specimens originated in the United States, Italy and Spain. From T cells, B-cell-depleted T cells, or PBMCs came the material, which was cDNA or gDNA.

The germline CDR1 and CDR2 sequences are MNHEY and SMNVEV (reference sequence). This CDR3 is 18 amino acids long. V lost 7 bases and J lost 0; bases outside the gene matches: 15. Original data processing: Amplification from reference gene primers served as the basis for estimated nucleated cell counts. Method: immunoSEQ multiplex PCR; TCRdb's copy keeps in-frame clones and lacks some. Clonal size and the V and J genes are those of that table, whereas D and trimming came from the DNA. In the table there are around 83,000 clones, around 87% of which are singletons. Sequenced material: peripheral blood. The gene calls are TRBV27 and TRBJ2-3; 8 bases match TRBD1. The source is a man older than 75 with active or convalescent COVID-19. Here the CDR3 DNA reads TGTGCCAGCACGGGACAGGACGAGGCGTACTCTAGCACAGATACGCAGTATTTT. Its protein product is CASTGQDEAYSSTDTQYF.